The present T cell receptor (beta chain) was sequenced within a study of monozygotic twins with inflammatory bowel disease. Reanalyzing the 5' RACE reads, TCRdb keeps one entry per CDR3 protein, without DNA. Its listing shows roughly 150,000 distinct CDR3 sequences. CDR1 and CDR2 from the germline V gene are MNHNS and SASEGT. This CDR3 has 14 residues. Sequenced sample: blood. J is TRBJ2-3 and V is TRBV6-1. The origin of this receptor is a human donor with ulcerative colitis or Crohn's disease, or a healthy co-twin of an affected twin (not recorded which). The CDR3 protein is CASSQAGGTDTQYF.